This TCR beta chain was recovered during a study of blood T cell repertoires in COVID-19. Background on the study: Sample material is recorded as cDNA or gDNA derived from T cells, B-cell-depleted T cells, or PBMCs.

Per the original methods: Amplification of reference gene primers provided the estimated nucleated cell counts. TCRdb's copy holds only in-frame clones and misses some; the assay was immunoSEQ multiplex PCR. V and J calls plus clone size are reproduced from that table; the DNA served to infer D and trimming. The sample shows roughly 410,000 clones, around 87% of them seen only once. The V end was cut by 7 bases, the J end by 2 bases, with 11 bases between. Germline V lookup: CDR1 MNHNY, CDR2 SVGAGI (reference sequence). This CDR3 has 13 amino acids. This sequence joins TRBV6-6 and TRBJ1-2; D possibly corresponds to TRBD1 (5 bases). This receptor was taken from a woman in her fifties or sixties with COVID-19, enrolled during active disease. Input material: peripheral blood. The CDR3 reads CASTMGLNYGYTF. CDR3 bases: TGTGCCAGCACTATGGGACTGAACTATGGCTACACCTTC.